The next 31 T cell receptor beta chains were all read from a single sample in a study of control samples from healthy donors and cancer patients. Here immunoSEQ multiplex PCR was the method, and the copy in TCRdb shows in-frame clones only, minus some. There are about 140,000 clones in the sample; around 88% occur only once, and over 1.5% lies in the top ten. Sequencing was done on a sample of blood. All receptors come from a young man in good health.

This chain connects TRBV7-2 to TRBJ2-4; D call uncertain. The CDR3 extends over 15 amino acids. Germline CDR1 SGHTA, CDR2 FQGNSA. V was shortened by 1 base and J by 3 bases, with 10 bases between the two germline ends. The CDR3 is CASSLGGFVKNIQYF. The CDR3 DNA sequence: TGTGCCAGCAGCTTAGGAGGATTTGTCAAAAACATTCAGTACTTC.

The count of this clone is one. The CDR3, as DNA: TGTGCCAGCAGTGCGGCGCCCGGGACGCACTCCTACGAGCAGTACTTC. Its translation: CASSAAPGTHSYEQYF. The rearrangement links TRBV27 to TRBJ2-7; D assignment may be TRBD1 or TRBD2 (5 bases each). Germline CDR1 and CDR2: MNHEY and SMNVEV (reference sequence). V was clipped by 5 bases and J by 0 bases, with 17 bases between them. The CDR3 is 16 amino acids.

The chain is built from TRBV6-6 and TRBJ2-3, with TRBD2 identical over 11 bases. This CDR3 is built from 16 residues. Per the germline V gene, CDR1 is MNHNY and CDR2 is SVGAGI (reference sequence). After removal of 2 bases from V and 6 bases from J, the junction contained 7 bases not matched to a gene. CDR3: CASSYALAGGWDTQYF. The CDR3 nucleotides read TGTGCCAGCAGTTACGCTTTAGCGGGGGGGTGGGATACGCAGTATTTT.

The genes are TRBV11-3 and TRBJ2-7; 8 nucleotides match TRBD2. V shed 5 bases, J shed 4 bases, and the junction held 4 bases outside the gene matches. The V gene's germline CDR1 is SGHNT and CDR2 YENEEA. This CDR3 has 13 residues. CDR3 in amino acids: CASSRGGLYEQYF. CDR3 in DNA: TGTGCCAGCAGCCGGGGGGGCCTGTACGAGCAGTACTTC.

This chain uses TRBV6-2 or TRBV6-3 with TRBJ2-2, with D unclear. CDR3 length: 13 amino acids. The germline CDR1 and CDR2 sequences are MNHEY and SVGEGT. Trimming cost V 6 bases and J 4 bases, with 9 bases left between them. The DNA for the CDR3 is TGTGCCAGCAGCCACTCTAGCACCGGGGAGCTGTTTTTT. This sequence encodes CASSHSSTGELFF.

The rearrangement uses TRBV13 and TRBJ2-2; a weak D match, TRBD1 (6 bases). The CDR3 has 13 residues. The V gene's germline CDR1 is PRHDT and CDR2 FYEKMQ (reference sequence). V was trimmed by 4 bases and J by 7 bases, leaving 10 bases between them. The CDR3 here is CASSSQGLGELFF. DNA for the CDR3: TGTGCCAGCAGCTCCCAGGGGCTCGGGGAGCTGTTTTTT.

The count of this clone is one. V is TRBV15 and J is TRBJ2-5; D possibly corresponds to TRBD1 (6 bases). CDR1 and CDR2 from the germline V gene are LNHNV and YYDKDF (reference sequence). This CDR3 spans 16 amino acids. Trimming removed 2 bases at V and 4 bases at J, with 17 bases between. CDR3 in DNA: TGTGCCACCAGCAGATCGCTCCCAGGGGCCTCAGAGACCCAGTACTTC. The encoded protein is CATSRSLPGASETQYF.

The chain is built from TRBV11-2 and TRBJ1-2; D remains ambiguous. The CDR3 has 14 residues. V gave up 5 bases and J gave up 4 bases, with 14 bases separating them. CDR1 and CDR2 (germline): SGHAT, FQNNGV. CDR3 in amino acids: CASSTWTRTYGYTF. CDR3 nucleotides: TGTGCCAGCAGCACGTGGACGCGCACCTATGGCTACACCTTC.

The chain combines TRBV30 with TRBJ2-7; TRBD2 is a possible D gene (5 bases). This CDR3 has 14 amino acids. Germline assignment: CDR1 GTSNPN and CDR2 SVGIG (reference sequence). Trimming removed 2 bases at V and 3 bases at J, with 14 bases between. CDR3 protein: CAWSPYNGIYEQYF. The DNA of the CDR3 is TGTGCCTGGAGTCCTTATAACGGGATCTACGAGCAGTACTTC.

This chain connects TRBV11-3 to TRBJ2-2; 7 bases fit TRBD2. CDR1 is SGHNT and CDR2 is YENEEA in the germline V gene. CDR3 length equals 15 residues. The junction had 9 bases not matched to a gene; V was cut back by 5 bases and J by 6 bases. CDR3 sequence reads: CASSRRGGRAGELFF. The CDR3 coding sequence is TGTGCCAGCAGCAGACGCGGGGGTCGGGCCGGGGAGCTGTTTTTT.

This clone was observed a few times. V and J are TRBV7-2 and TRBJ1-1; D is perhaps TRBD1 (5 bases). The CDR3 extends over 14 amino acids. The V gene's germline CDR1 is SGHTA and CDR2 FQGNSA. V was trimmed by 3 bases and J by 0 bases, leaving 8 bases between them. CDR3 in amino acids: CASSFRQMNTEAFF. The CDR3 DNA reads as TGTGCCAGCAGCTTCAGACAGATGAACACTGAAGCTTTCTTT.

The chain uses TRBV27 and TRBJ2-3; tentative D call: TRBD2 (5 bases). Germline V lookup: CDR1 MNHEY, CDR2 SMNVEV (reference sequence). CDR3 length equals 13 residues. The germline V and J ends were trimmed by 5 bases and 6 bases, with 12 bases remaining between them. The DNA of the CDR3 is TGTGCCAGCAGTGAGGGAACGGCCGATACGCAGTATTTT. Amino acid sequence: CASSEGTADTQYF.

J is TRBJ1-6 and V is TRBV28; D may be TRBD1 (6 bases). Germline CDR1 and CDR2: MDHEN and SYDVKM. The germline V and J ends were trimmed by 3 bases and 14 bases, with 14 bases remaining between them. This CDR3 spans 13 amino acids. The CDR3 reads CASSLDSGETLHF. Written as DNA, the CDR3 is TGTGCCAGCAGTTTGGACAGCGGCGAGACCCTCCACTTT.

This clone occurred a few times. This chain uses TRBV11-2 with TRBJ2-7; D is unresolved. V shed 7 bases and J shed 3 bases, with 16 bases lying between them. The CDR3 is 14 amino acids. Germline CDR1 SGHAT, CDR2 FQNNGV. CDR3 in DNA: TGTGCCAGCACGCCAAACCGGGCACTCTACGAGCAGTACTTC. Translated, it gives CASTPNRALYEQYF. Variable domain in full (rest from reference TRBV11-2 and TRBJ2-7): EAGVAQSPRYKIIEKRQSVAFWCNPISGHATLYWYQQILGQGPKLLIQFQNNGVVDDSQLPKDRFSAERLKGVDSTLKIQPAKLEDSAVYLCASTPNRALYEQYFGPGTRLTVT.

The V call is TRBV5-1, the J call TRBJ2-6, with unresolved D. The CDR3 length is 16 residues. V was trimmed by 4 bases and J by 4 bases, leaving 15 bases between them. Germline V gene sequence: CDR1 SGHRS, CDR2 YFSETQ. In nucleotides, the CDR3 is TGCGCCAGCAGCCTAAAGCGTGGGGAAGGGGCCAACGTCCTGACTTTC. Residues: CASSLKRGEGANVLTF.

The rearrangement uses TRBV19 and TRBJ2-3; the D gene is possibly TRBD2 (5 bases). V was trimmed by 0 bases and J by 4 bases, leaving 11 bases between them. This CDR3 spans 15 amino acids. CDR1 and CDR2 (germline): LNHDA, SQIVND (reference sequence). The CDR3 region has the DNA TGTGCCAGTAGTATAGACGGGGTGCCGGCAGATACGCAGTATTTT. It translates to CASSIDGVPADTQYF.

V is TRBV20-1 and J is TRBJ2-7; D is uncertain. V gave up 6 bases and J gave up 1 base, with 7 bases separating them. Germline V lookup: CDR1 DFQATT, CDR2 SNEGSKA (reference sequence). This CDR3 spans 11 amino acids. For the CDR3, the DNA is TGCAGTGCCCAGGTGTCCTACGAGCAGTACTTC. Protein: CSAQVSYEQYF.

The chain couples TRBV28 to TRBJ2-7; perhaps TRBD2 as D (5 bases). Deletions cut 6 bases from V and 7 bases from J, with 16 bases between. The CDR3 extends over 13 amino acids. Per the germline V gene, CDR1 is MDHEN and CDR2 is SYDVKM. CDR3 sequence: CASRGVEGGEQYF. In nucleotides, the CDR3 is TGTGCCAGCAGAGGTGTCGAAGGCGGGGAGCAGTACTTC.

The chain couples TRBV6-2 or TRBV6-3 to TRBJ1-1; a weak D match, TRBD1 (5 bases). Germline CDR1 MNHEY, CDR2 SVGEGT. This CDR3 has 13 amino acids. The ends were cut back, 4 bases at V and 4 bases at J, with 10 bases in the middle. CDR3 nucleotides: TGTGCCAGCAGTTTGGGGGGAGGCACTGAAGCTTTCTTT. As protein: CASSLGGGTEAFF.

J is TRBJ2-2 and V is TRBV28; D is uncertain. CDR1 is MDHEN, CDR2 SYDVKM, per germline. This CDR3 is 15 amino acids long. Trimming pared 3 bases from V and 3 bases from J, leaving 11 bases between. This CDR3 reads CASSLLAADTGELFF. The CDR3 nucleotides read TGTGCCAGCAGTTTGCTGGCGGCCGACACCGGGGAGCTGTTTTTT.

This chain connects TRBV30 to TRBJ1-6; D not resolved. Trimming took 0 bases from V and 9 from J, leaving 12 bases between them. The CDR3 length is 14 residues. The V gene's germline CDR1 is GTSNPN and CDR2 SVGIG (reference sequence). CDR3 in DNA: TGTGCCTGGAGTGTTGGGCAGCCCTTTTCACCCCTCCACTTT. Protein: CAWSVGQPFSPLHF.

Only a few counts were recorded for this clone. CDR3 nucleotide sequence: TGTGCCAGCAGCGTGTTGACAGGGCCAAATTCACCCCTCCACTTT. The encoded protein is CASSVLTGPNSPLHF. The chain is built from TRBV2 and TRBJ1-6; 7 bases fit TRBD1. Germline CDR1 SNHLY, CDR2 FYNNEI. The CDR3 totals 15 residues. J lost 7 bases, V lost 6 bases, and 9 bases had no gene match.

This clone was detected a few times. CDR3 DNA sequence: TGTGCCAGCAGCCCCCCCGGGGGGGGTGGAGGCTACACCTTC. This codes for CASSPPGGGGGYTF. The chain joins TRBV5-4 to TRBJ1-2, with D possibly matching TRBD1 (5 bases). This CDR3 contains 14 residues. Between the trimmed V and J ends, which lost 4 bases and 8 bases, there was a span of 18 bases. In germline, CDR1 is SGHNT, CDR2 YYREEE (reference sequence).

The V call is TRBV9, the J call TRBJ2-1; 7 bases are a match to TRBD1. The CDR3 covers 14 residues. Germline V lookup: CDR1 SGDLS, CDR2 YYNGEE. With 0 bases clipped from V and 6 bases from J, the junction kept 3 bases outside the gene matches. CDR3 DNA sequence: TGTGCCAGCAGCGTAGAGGGGGCCCTCAATGAGCAGTTCTTC. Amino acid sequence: CASSVEGALNEQFF.

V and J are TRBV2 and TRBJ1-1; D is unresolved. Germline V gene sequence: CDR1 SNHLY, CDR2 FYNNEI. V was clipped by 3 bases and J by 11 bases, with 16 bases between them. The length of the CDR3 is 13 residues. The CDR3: CASSDGQAAKAFF. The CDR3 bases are TGTGCCAGCAGTGACGGCCAGGCCGCGAAGGCTTTCTTT.

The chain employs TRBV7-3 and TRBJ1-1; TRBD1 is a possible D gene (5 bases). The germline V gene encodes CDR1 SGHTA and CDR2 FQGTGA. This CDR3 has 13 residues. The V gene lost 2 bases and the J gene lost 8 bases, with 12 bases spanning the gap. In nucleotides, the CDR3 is TGTGCCAGCAGCTTAGAGGGGAACAGAGAAGCTTTCTTT. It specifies CASSLEGNREAFF.

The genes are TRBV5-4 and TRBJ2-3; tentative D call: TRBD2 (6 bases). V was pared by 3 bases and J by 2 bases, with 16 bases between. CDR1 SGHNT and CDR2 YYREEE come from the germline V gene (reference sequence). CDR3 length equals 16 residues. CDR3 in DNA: TGTGCCAGCAGCTCGGGACTTGGGGGATACACAGATACGCAGTATTTT. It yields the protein CASSSGLGGYTDTQYF.

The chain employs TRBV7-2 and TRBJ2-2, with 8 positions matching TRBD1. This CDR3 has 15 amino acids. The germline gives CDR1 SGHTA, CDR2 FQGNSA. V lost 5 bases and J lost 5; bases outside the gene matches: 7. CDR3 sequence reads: CASSVGTGYTGELFF. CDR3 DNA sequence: TGTGCCAGCAGCGTAGGGACAGGTTATACCGGGGAGCTGTTTTTT.

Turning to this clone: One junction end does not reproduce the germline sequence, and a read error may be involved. The CDR3 reads CVSSLTGDTEAFF. The CDR3 region has the DNA TGTGTCAGCAGCTTAACGGGGGACACTGAAGCTTTCTTT. The chain employs TRBV7-2 and TRBJ1-1, with D possibly TRBD1 on 5 matching bases. This CDR3 spans 13 amino acids. Germline V gene sequence: CDR1 SGHTA, CDR2 FQGNSA.

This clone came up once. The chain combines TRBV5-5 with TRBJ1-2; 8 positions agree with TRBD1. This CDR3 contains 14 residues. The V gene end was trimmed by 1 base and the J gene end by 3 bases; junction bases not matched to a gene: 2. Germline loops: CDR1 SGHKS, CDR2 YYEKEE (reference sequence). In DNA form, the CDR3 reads TGTGCCAGCAGCTTGCTGGGACAGGACTATGGCTACACCTTC. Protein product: CASSLLGQDYGYTF.

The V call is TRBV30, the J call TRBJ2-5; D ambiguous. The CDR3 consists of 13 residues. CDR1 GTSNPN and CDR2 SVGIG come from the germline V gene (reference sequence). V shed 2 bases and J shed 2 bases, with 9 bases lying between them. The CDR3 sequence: CAWSRLLQETQYF. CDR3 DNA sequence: TGTGCCTGGAGTCGACTCCTTCAAGAGACCCAGTACTTC.